The present T cell receptor (beta chain) was sequenced within a study of blood T cells in healthy people across ages. Study-wide results and limits: Roughly linearly, TCR beta diversity per million T cells fell as age increased.

Germline assignment: CDR1 LGHNA and CDR2 YSLEER. The length of the CDR3 is 16 residues. Concerning this clonotype: Its specificity is not known.

Primers used in a second PCR of roughly 6 to 11 cycles were a sample-barcoded 5' primer and a J-beta primer mix. Each CDR3 protein is one row after TCRdb ran MiXCR on the 5' RACE reads. The sample yields about 800,000 distinct CDR3 sequences, about 25% seen once. These data also formed part of another study, on T cells of mothers and their children. This second study says: Samples were provided by three healthy Caucasian mothers and their six children.

The chain recombines TRBV4-3 with TRBJ2-5, with D tentatively TRBD2 (6 bases). The end of the DNA aligns better with TRBJ2-7, so the J call may be wrong. This receptor was identified in a boy younger than 18 in good health. Material for sequencing was blood. CDR3 in DNA: TGCGCCAGCAGCCAAGAGGTGGCTAGCGCCTCCTACGAGCAGTACTTC. It yields the protein CASSQEVASASYEQYF.